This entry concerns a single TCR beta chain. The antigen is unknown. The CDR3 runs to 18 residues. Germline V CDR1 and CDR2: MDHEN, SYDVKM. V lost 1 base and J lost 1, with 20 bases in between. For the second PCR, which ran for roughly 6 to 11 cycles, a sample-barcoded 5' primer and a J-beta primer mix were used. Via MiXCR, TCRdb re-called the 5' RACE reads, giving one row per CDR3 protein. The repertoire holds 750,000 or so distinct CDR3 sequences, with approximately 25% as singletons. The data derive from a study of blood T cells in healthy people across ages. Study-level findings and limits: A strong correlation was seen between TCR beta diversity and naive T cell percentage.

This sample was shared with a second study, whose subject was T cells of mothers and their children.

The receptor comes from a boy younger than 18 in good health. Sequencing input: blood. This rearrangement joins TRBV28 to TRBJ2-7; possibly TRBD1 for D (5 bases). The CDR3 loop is CASSLLFRMDKPSYEQYF. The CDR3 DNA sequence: TGTGCCAGCAGTTTATTATTCAGGATGGACAAGCCTTCCTACGAGCAGTACTTC.